Below, 10 T cell receptor beta chains from the same sample are listed, as sequenced in a study of OX40 agonist ivuxolimab in advanced cancers. The data were produced by immunoSEQ multiplex PCR, yet TCRdb's version contains in-frame clones alone and is incomplete. Among more than 60,000 clones, approximately 86% were seen once, and the ten largest hold about 0.89%. The starting material was CD4+ or CD8+ T cells sorted from blood, obtained in a trial of the OX40 agonist ivuxolimab. The receptors come from an adult with an advanced solid tumor such as melanoma, head and neck, liver or kidney cancer.

The V and J genes are TRBV9 and TRBJ2-1, with D perhaps being TRBD1 or TRBD2 (6 bases each). The CDR3 totals 15 residues. V dropped 3 bases and J dropped 7 bases, with 17 bases sitting between them. CDR1 is SGDLS and CDR2 is YYNGEE in the germline V gene. The CDR3, as DNA: TGTGCCAGCAGCGGCCCAGGGGCGGGGTGGAATGAGCAGTTCTTC. This gives the protein CASSGPGAGWNEQFF.

This chain links TRBV5-6 with TRBJ1-1, with D possibly TRBD1 on 5 matching bases. Germline V gene sequence: CDR1 SGHDT, CDR2 YYEEEE. The V gene lost 4 bases and the J gene lost 1 base, with 20 bases spanning the gap. This CDR3 is 17 amino acids long. The CDR3 DNA reads TGTGCCAGCAGCCACCGCATCCAGGGAACTAAGAACACTGAAGCTTTCTTT. It encodes CASSHRIQGTKNTEAFF.

The CDR3 loop is CASSDKGRDTEAFF. Here the CDR3 DNA reads TGTGCCAGCAGTGACAAGGGGAGGGACACTGAAGCTTTCTTT. The rearrangement joins TRBV2 to TRBJ1-1; D might be TRBD1 (5 bases). The CDR3 runs to 14 residues. V was clipped by 3 bases and J by 3 bases, with 11 bases between them. Germline V lookup: CDR1 SNHLY, CDR2 FYNNEI.

V usage is TRBV5-8 and J usage is TRBJ2-5; possibly TRBD2 for D (6 bases). Between the trimmed V and J ends, which lost 4 bases and 2 bases, there was a span of 9 bases. CDR1 and CDR2 from the germline V gene are SGHTS and YDEGEE. This CDR3 spans 13 amino acids. The CDR3 spells CASSRDLQETQYF. Here the CDR3 DNA reads TGTGCCAGCAGCCGGGACTTACAAGAGACCCAGTACTTC.

The chain is built from TRBV19 and TRBJ2-6; no firm D call. Trimming shortened V by 1 base and J by 1 base, and 8 bases separated the two germline ends. The germline gives CDR1 LNHDA, CDR2 SQIVND (reference sequence). The CDR3 totals 16 residues. The DNA of the CDR3 is TGTGCCAGTAGTATAGTGCGTGAATCTGGGGCCAACGTCCTGACTTTC. Amino acid sequence: CASSIVRESGANVLTF. Full variable domain (outside the CDR3, taken from reference TRBV19 and TRBJ2-6): DGGITQSPKYLFRKEGQNVTLSCEQNLNHDAMYWYRQDPGQGLRLIYYSQIVNDFQKGDIAEGYSVSREKKESFPLTVTSAQKNPTAFYLCASSIVRESGANVLTFGAGSRLTVL.

This chain connects TRBV25-1 to TRBJ1-6; D is unresolved. CDR1 MGHDK and CDR2 SYGVNS come from the germline V gene. V lost 3 bases to trimming and J lost 10 bases, with 10 bases between them. The CDR3 consists of 13 residues. CDR3 bases: TGTGCCAGCAGTGAGAAACTTATCTCACCCCTCCACTTT. Translation gives CASSEKLISPLHF.

This clone appeared a few times. This chain connects TRBV6-5 to TRBJ2-7; D is unclear. Trimming took off 6 bases at V and 0 bases at J, with 9 bases between the two ends. CDR1 and CDR2 from the germline V gene are MNHEY and SVGAGI. The CDR3 sequence is 13 residues long. In DNA form, the CDR3 reads TGTGCCAGCAGACCCCAAAGCTCCTACGAGCAGTACTTC. Its protein is CASRPQSSYEQYF.

This clone appeared a single time. The rearrangement links TRBV5-6 to TRBJ2-3; weak D call: TRBD1 (5 bases). V shed 4 bases and J shed 4 bases, with 13 bases lying between them. This CDR3 is 14 amino acids long. Germline V gene lookup returns CDR1 SGHDT and CDR2 YYEEEE. The DNA of the CDR3 is TGTGCCAGCAGCCATAGGTTGGGGCCAGATACGCAGTATTTT. This encodes CASSHRLGPDTQYF.

The genes are TRBV6-1 and TRBJ2-2, with 8 bases that match TRBD1. This CDR3 is built from 15 residues. Losses at the gene ends were 6 bases for V and 1 base for J; bases not matched to a gene: 4. From germline, CDR1 is MNHNS and CDR2 SASEGT. CDR3 nucleotide sequence: TGTGCCAGCAGGACCGGGACAGGGAACACCGGGGAGCTGTTTTTT. This codes for CASRTGTGNTGELFF.

CDR3 coding DNA: TGCGCCAGCAGACCTAGGACGGTTAACACTGAAGCTTTCTTT. Translation gives CASRPRTVNTEAFF. J is TRBJ1-1 and V is TRBV4-1; no clear D gene. This CDR3 comprises 14 residues. The ends were cut back, 6 bases at V and 2 bases at J, with 13 bases in the middle. Germline CDR1 reads MGHRA; CDR2 reads YSYEKL.